These 25 T cell receptor beta chains were all obtained from the same sample, sequenced in a study of technical replicates of blood from four donors. Only in-frame clones appear in the TCRdb table, and some are missing; sequencing was by immunoSEQ multiplex PCR. Of around 54,000 clones in the sample, 90% to 96% were seen once. Sequenced sample: T cells isolated from PBMCs. These receptors were taken from a human donor in good health.

The V call is TRBV6-1, the J call TRBJ1-5; D is unresolved. In germline, CDR1 is MNHNS, CDR2 SASEGT. V lost 4 bases, J lost 6 bases, and 10 bases lay in between. The CDR3 length is 13 residues. The DNA of the CDR3 is TGTGCCAGCAGTGTTCAGGATTTTCAGCCCCAGCATTTT. It codes for CASSVQDFQPQHF.

The chain carries TRBV10-2 and TRBJ1-4; D ambiguous. The germline V gene encodes CDR1 WSHSY and CDR2 SAAADI. Trimming removed 10 bases at V and 6 bases at J, with 21 bases between. The CDR3 extends over 15 amino acids. This CDR3 reads CATQFQYAEDEKLFF. The DNA for the CDR3 is TGCGCCACCCAGTTCCAGTACGCAGAAGATGAAAAACTGTTTTTT.

The rearrangement links TRBV14 to TRBJ1-1; D gene uncertain. The CDR3 runs to 13 residues. CDR1 is SGHDN, CDR2 FVKESK, per germline. Between the trimmed V and J ends, which lost 0 bases and 8 bases, there was a span of 10 bases. The DNA of the CDR3 is TGTGCCAGCAGCCAAGAGAGGGCAAGGGAAGCTTTCTTT. Protein product: CASSQERAREAFF.

This clone was counted once. This chain links TRBV6-1 with TRBJ2-7, with no clear D. Germline V gene data show CDR1 as MNHNS and CDR2 as SASEGT. The CDR3 contains 15 residues. Trimming took off 1 base at V and 2 bases at J, with 12 bases between the two ends. The CDR3 bases are TGTGCCAGCAGTGAAGTAATGGTACGGGCCTACGAGCAGTACTTC. Protein sequence: CASSEVMVRAYEQYF.

This chain links TRBV27 with TRBJ2-2; 9 nucleotides line up with TRBD1. Germline lookup yields CDR1 MNHEY and CDR2 SMNVEV (reference sequence). The trim removed 8 bases at V and 7 bases at J, leaving 2 bases unmatched. The CDR3 consists of 12 residues. The CDR3 loop is CASRGQGGELFF. In DNA form, the CDR3 reads TGTGCCAGCCGGGGACAGGGCGGGGAGCTGTTTTTT.

The V gene is TRBV7-6, the J gene TRBJ2-7, with a possible D match to TRBD2 (5 bases). Germline assignment: CDR1 SGHVS and CDR2 FNYEAQ. The CDR3 runs 14 residues. Trimming removed 4 bases from V and 4 bases from J, with 14 bases in between. This CDR3 reads CASSSRALTYEQYF. Here the CDR3 DNA reads TGTGCCAGCAGCTCGCGGGCCCTTACTTACGAGCAGTACTTC.

The chain joins TRBV29-1 to TRBJ1-1, with 7 bases lining up with TRBD1. The CDR3 loop spans 14 amino acids. V was clipped by 7 bases and J by 2 bases; unmatched bases: 10. Germline V CDR1 and CDR2: SQVTM, ANQGSEA. CDR3 protein: CSAWTEGANTEAFF. The CDR3 DNA is TGCAGCGCATGGACAGAGGGGGCCAACACTGAAGCTTTCTTT.

This clone was detected once. The V and J genes are TRBV29-1 and TRBJ2-1, with D perhaps matching TRBD2 (5 bases). CDR3 size: 11 residues. Germline V gene sequence: CDR1 SQVTM, CDR2 ANQGSEA. The V gene lost 8 bases and the J gene lost 10 bases, with 15 bases spanning the gap. Here the CDR3 DNA reads TGCAGCCCGAGGGTTGTACAGGAGCAGTTCTTC. It is translated as CSPRVVQEQFF.

The chain combines TRBV9 with TRBJ1-1; no clear D gene. CDR1 SGDLS and CDR2 YYNGEE come from the germline V gene. Trimming pared 4 bases from V and 5 bases from J, leaving 18 bases between. The CDR3 contains 15 residues. CDR3 nucleotide sequence: TGTGCCAGCAGCTCGAGACTCGAGTATGGGACTGAAGCTTTCTTT. This gives the protein CASSSRLEYGTEAFF.

This rearrangement joins TRBV30 to TRBJ2-7, with a tentative D call TRBD1 (5 bases). The germline CDR1 and CDR2 sequences are GTSNPN and SVGIG (reference sequence). V lost 8 bases and J 7 bases, leaving 21 bases between the germline ends. CDR3 size: 13 residues. The CDR3 DNA reads as TGTGCCACAGCCTCAGGGTACCCTATAGAGCAGTACTTC. Protein sequence: CATASGYPIEQYF.

The CDR3 nucleotides read TGTGCCAGCAGCTTAGACCTAGCGGACTCCTACGAGCAGTACTTC. It yields the protein CASSLDLADSYEQYF. V usage is TRBV11-3 and J usage is TRBJ2-7, with 7 bases that match TRBD2. This CDR3 comprises 15 residues. V was clipped by 0 bases and J by 0 bases; unmatched bases: 2. CDR1 is SGHNT and CDR2 is YENEEA in the germline V gene. Using reference TRBV11-3 and TRBJ2-7 for the parts outside the CDR3, the full variable domain is EAGVVQSPRYKIIEKKQPVAFWCNPISGHNTLYWYLQNLGQGPELLIRYENEEAVDDSQLPKDRFSAERLKGVDSTLKIQPAELGDSAVYLCASSLDLADSYEQYFGPGTRLTVT.

This rearrangement joins TRBV5-6 to TRBJ2-7; no firm D call. The CDR3 has 12 amino acids. V lost 3 bases, J lost 3 bases, and 7 bases lay in between. The germline V gene encodes CDR1 SGHDT and CDR2 YYEEEE. The DNA of the CDR3 is TGTGCCAGCAGCTACTATCTCTACGAGCAGTACTTC. This codes for CASSYYLYEQYF.

This clone was recorded only once. The genes are TRBV29-1 and TRBJ2-1, with D possibly TRBD1 on 6 matching bases. The CDR3 loop spans 13 amino acids. V dropped 4 bases and J dropped 1 base, with 8 bases sitting between them. The germline V gene encodes CDR1 SQVTM and CDR2 ANQGSEA. The CDR3 reads CSVGGGSYNEQFF. CDR3 coding DNA: TGCAGCGTTGGAGGGGGTTCCTACAATGAGCAGTTCTTC.

The rearrangement joins TRBV30 to TRBJ1-4; no firm D call. V dropped 1 base and J dropped 4 bases, with 7 bases sitting between them. The germline V gene has CDR1 GTSNPN and CDR2 SVGIG (reference sequence). The CDR3 extends over 13 amino acids. Here the CDR3 reads CAWSEHLNEKLFF. The CDR3 DNA sequence: TGTGCCTGGAGTGAGCACCTTAATGAAAAACTGTTTTTT.

V usage is TRBV4-2 and J usage is TRBJ1-2; D is unresolved. The CDR3 has 11 amino acids. Trimming took off 0 bases at V and 8 bases at J, with 4 bases between the two ends. Germline V gene lookup returns CDR1 LGHNA and CDR2 YNFKEQ. Here the CDR3 reads CASSQDKGYTF. DNA of the CDR3: TGTGCCAGCAGCCAAGATAAAGGCTACACCTTC.

The CDR3 region is CASSVPSVVGTGGYYGYTF. Written as DNA, the CDR3 is TGTGCCAGCAGCGTCCCCTCCGTCGTCGGGACAGGGGGCTACTATGGCTACACCTTC. V is TRBV9 and J is TRBJ1-2; 12 bases align to TRBD1. Germline V gives CDR1 SGDLS, CDR2 YYNGEE. With V trimmed by 2 bases and J by 3 bases, 14 bases remained unmatched. The CDR3 contains 19 residues.

The chain is built from TRBV2 and TRBJ1-2, with 7 bases aligning to TRBD1. Looked up from germline, CDR1 is SNHLY and CDR2 is FYNNEI. The CDR3 length is 15 residues. The J segment lost 8 bases and the V segment lost 4 bases, leaving 13 bases of the junction unmatched. Written as DNA, the CDR3 is TGTGCCAGCAGTGGGGGGACAGCCGACCTGGGGGGCTACACCTTC. It encodes CASSGGTADLGGYTF.

The chain employs TRBV2 and TRBJ1-1; D not resolved. The germline gives CDR1 SNHLY, CDR2 FYNNEI. This CDR3 spans 12 amino acids. The V gene lost 9 bases and the J gene lost 5 bases, with 13 bases spanning the gap. The CDR3 region has the DNA TGTGCCAGACGTGCGGAAAGGACTGAAGCTTTCTTT. It encodes CARRAERTEAFF.

The chain combines TRBV7-7 with TRBJ2-5; 10 positions agree with TRBD2. This CDR3 has 17 amino acids. CDR1 and CDR2 from the germline V gene are SSHAT and FNYEAQ (reference sequence). J lost 1 base, V lost 2 bases, and 7 bases had no gene match. The CDR3 reads CASSLLAGGAGQETQYF. DNA of the CDR3: TGTGCCAGCAGCTTATTAGCGGGAGGTGCCGGCCAAGAGACCCAGTACTTC.

This clone appeared once. The J gene is TRBJ2-5, the V gene TRBV7-3; 13 bases are shared with TRBD2. Germline V gene sequence: CDR1 SGHTA, CDR2 FQGTGA. V trimming: 5 bases; J trimming: 4 bases; junction bases outside the gene matches: 4. This CDR3 comprises 15 residues. CDR3 region: CASSPLAGGRETQYF. The CDR3 bases are TGTGCCAGCAGCCCACTAGCGGGAGGGCGAGAGACCCAGTACTTC.

The rearrangement joins TRBV6-5 to TRBJ2-1; D is perhaps TRBD2 (6 bases). The germline gives CDR1 MNHEY, CDR2 SVGAGI. This CDR3 region has 15 residues. V was shortened by 0 bases and J by 4 bases, with 10 bases between the two germline ends. CDR3 sequence (DNA): TGTGCCAGCAGTTACTCGATGGAGGGGTACAATGAGCAGTTCTTC. Its protein product is CASSYSMEGYNEQFF.

This chain connects TRBV15 to TRBJ1-1; 7 positions agree with TRBD1. Germline CDR1 is LNHNV and CDR2 is YYDKDF (reference sequence). The ends lost 1 base at V and 1 base at J; junction bases unmatched: 0. This CDR3 is built from 14 residues. This CDR3 reads CATSRGQGNTEAFF. The CDR3 DNA reads TGTGCCACCAGCAGAGGACAGGGGAACACTGAAGCTTTCTTT.

The chain carries TRBV7-9 and TRBJ2-6; possible D gene TRBD1, 5 bases. V lost 8 bases, J lost 0 bases, and 8 bases lay in between. Germline assignment: CDR1 SEHNR and CDR2 FQNEAQ (reference sequence). The CDR3 length is 14 residues. The CDR3 reads CASGQGSGANVLTF. The CDR3 DNA reads as TGTGCCAGCGGCCAGGGCTCTGGGGCCAACGTCCTGACTTTC.

The chain couples TRBV2 to TRBJ1-5, with 7 bases identical to TRBD1. V lost 2 bases to trimming and J lost 3 bases; unmatched junction nucleotides: 10. In germline, CDR1 is SNHLY, CDR2 FYNNEI. The CDR3 runs to 17 residues. For the CDR3, the DNA is TGTGCCAGCAGTGAATTATGGGACAGCCACCACAATCAGCCCCAGCATTTT. It codes for CASSELWDSHHNQPQHF.

The rearrangement joins TRBV4-3 to TRBJ2-7; 10 positions agree with TRBD1. The V gene end was trimmed by 2 bases and the J gene end by 6 bases; junction bases not matched to a gene: 4. The germline V gene encodes CDR1 LGHNA and CDR2 YSLEER. The CDR3 totals 14 residues. Written as DNA, the CDR3 is TGCGCCAGCAGCCAAACGGACAGGGGGGTCGAGCAGTACTTC. This codes for CASSQTDRGVEQYF.